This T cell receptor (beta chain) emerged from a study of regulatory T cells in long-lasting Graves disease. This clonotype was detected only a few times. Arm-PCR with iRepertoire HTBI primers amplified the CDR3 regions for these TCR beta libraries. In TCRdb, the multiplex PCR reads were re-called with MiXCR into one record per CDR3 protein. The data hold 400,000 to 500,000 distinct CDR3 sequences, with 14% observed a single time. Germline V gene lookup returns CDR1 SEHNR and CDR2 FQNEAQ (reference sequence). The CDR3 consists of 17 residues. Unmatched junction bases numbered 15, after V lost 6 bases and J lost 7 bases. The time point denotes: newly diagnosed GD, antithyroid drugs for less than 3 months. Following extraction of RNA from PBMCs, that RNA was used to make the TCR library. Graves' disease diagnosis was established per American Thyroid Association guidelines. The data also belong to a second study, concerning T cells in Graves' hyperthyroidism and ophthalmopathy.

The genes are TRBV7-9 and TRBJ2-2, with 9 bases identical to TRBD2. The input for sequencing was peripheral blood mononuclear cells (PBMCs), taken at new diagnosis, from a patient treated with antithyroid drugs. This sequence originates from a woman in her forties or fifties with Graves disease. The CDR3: CASRPGLAAGLSGELFF. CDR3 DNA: TGTGCCAGCAGACCGGGACTAGCAGCAGGGCTGAGCGGGGAGCTGTTTTTT.